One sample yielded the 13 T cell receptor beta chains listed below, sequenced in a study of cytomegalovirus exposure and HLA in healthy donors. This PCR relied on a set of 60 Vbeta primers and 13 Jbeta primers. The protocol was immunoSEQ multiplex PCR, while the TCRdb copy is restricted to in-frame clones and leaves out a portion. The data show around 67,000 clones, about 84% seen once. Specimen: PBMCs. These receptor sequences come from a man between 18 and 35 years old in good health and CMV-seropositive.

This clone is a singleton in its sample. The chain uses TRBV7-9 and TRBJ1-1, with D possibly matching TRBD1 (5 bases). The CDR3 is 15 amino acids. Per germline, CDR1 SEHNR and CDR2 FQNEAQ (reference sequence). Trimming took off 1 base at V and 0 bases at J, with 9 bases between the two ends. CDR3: CASSLVDRMNTEAFF. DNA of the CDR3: TGTGCCAGCAGCTTAGTCGACAGAATGAACACTGAAGCTTTCTTT.

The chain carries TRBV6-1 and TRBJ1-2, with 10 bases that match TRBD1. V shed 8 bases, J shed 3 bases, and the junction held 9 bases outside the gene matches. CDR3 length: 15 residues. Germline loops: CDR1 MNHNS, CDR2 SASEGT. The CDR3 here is CASHGGQGSYYGYTF. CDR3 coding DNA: TGTGCCAGCCATGGGGGACAGGGGTCTTACTATGGCTACACCTTC.

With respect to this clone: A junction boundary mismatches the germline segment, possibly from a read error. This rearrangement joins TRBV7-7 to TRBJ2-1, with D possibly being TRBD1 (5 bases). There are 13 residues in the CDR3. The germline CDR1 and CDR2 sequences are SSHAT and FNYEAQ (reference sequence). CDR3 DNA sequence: TGTGCTAGCAGCTTGGGGCAGGACAATGAGCAGTTCTTC. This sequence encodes CASSLGQDNEQFF. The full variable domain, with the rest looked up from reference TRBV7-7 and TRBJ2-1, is GAGVSQSPRYKVTKRGQDVTLRCDPISSHATLYWYQQALGQGPEFLTYFNYEAQPDKSGLPSDRFSAERPEGSISTLTIQRTEQRDSAMYRCASSLGQDNEQFFGPGTRLTVL.

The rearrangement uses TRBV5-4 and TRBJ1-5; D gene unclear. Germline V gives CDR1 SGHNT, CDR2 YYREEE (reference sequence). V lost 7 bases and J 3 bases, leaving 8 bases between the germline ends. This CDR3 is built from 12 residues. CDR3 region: CASRRDNQPQHF. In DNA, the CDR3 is TGTGCCAGCCGTCGGGACAATCAGCCCCAGCATTTT. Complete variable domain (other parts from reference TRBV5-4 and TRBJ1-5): ETGVTQSPTHLIKTRGQQVTLRCSSQSGHNTVSWYQQALGQGPQFIFQYYREEENGRGNFPPRFSGLQFPNYSSELNVNALELDDSALYLCASRRDNQPQHFGDGTRLSIL.

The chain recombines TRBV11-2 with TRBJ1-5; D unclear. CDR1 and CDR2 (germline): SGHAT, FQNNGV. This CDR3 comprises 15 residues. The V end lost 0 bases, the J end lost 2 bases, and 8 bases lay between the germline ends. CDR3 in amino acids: CASSLDRHGNQPQHF. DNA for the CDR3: TGTGCCAGCAGCTTAGACCGACACGGCAATCAGCCCCAGCATTTT. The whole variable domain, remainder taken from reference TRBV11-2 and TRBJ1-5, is EAGVAQSPRYKIIEKRQSVAFWCNPISGHATLYWYQQILGQGPKLLIQFQNNGVVDDSQLPKDRFSAERLKGVDSTLKIQPAKLEDSAVYLCASSLDRHGNQPQHFGDGTRLSIL.

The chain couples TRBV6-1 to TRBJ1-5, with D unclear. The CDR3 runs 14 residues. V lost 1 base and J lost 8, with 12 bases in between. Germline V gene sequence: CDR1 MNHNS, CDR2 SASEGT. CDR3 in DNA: TGTGCCAGCAGTGAAGTTTTCGGGGAGGAGCCCCAGCATTTT. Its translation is CASSEVFGEEPQHF.

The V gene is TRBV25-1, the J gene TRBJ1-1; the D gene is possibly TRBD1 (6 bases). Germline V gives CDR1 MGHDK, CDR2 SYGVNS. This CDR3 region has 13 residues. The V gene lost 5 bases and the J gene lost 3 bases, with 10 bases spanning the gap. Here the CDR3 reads CASSWPGDTEAFF. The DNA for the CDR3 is TGTGCCAGCAGTTGGCCAGGGGACACTGAAGCTTTCTTT. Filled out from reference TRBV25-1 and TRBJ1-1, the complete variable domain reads EADIYQTPRYLVIGTGKKITLECSQTMGHDKMYWYQQDPGMELHLIHYSYGVNSTEKGDLSSESTVSRIRTEHFPLTLESARPSHTSQYLCASSWPGDTEAFFGQGTRLTVV.

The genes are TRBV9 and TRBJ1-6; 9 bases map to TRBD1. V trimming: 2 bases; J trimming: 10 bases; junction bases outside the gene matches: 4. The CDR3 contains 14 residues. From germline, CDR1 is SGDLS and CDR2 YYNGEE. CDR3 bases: TGTGCCAGCAGCGTCCGGGACAGGGAATCACCCCTCCACTTT. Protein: CASSVRDRESPLHF.

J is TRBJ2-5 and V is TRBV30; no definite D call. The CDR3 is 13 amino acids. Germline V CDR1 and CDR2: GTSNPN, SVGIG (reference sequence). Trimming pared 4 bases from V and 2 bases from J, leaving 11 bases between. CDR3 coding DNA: TGTGCCTGGACCGGAGTACCTCAAGAGACCCAGTACTTC. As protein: CAWTGVPQETQYF.

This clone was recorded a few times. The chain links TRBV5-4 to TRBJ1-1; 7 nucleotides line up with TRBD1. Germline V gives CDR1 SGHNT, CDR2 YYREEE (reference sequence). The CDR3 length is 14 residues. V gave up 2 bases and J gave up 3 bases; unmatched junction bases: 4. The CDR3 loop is CASSFGQGDTEAFF. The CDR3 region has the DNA TGTGCCAGCAGCTTTGGGCAGGGGGACACTGAAGCTTTCTTT.

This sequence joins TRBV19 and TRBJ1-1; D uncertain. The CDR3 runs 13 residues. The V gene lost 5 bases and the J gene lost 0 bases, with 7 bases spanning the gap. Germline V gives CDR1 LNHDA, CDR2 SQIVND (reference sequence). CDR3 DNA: TGTGCCAGTAGTGACGAGGTGAACACTGAAGCTTTCTTT. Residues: CASSDEVNTEAFF.

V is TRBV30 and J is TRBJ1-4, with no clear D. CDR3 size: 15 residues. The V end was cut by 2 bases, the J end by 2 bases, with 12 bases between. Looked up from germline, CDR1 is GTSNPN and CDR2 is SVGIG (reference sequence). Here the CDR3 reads CAWSPQPYTNEKLFF. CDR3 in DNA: TGTGCCTGGAGTCCACAGCCCTACACTAATGAAAAACTGTTTTTT.

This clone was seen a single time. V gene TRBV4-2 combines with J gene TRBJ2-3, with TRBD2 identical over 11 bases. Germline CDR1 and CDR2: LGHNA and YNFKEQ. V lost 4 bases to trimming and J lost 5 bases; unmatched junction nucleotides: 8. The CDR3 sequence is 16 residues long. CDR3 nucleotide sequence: TGTGCCAGCAGCCGAGAACTAGCGGGAGTAGGAGATACGCAGTATTTT. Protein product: CASSRELAGVGDTQYF.